The 2 T cell receptor beta chains reported below all come from one sample, sequenced in a study of pediatric ulcerative colitis. The rectum was sampled with one to two pinch biopsies at colonoscopy. Sequencing was performed with immunoSEQ multiplex PCR; in TCRdb, only in-frame clones are kept and a portion is missing. The table records some 15,000 clones, more than 75% of them present only once. Specimen: gut tissue. The receptors here all came from a boy between 10 and 17 years old who was a control in a study of pediatric ulcerative colitis.

The chain carries TRBV7-2 and TRBJ2-1; TRBD1 matches at 7 bases. This CDR3 is 15 amino acids long. V was pared by 6 bases and J by 0 bases, with 5 bases of the junction left unmatched. Germline V gene data show CDR1 as SGHTA and CDR2 as FQGNSA. CDR3 coding DNA: TGTGCCAGCAGATTGACAGGGAGCTCCTACAATGAGCAGTTCTTC. Amino acids: CASRLTGSSYNEQFF.

V usage is TRBV29-1 and J usage is TRBJ2-7, with 9 bases identical to TRBD1. V lost 6 bases, J lost 5 bases, and 5 bases stayed unmatched. The CDR3 length is 12 residues. CDR1 and CDR2 (germline): SQVTM, ANQGSEA. CDR3 protein: CSVRRDRDEQYF. DNA for the CDR3: TGCAGCGTGCGTAGGGACAGGGACGAGCAGTACTTC.